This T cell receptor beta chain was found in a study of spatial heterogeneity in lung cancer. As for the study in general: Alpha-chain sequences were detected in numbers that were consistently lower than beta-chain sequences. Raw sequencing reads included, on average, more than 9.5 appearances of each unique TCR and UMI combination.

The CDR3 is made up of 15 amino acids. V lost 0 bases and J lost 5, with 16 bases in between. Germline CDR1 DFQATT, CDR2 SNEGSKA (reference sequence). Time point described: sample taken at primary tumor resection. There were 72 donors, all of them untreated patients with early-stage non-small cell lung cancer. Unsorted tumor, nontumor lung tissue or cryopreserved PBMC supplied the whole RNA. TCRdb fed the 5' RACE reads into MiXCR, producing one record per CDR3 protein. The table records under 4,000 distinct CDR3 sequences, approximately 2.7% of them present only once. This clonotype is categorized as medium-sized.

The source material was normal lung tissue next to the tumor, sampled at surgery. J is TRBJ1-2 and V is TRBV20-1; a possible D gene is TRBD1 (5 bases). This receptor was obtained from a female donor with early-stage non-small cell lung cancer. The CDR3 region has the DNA TGCAGTGCTAGAGATCGTGGAGGGGCGGAATATGGCTACACCTTC. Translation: CSARDRGGAEYGYTF.